This T cell receptor (beta chain) is drawn from a study of T cell responses to AZD1222 COVID-19 vaccine. Clones were sequenced by immunoSEQ multiplex PCR, and TCRdb holds only the in-frame ones, with some missing. Of 180,000 or so clones in the sample, 94% were seen once. In regard to this clone: Its antigen is currently unknown.

The V end was cut by 0 bases, the J end by 4 bases, with 8 bases between. The germline V gene encodes CDR1 SGHNT and CDR2 YYREEE (reference sequence). This CDR3 is built from 13 residues. Notes on the study in general: Repertoires in all cases were sampled only once the peak T cell response had passed. Spike-specific TCR breadth and depth grew following two AZD1222 doses. Clonal diversity may have been underestimated, and the donors were mostly white British, with more females than males.

The sequencing used peripheral blood, collected on day 0 of AZD1222 vaccination. The V gene is TRBV5-4, the J gene TRBJ2-7; a possible D gene is TRBD2 (5 bases). The TCR was taken from an adult in good health. As DNA, the CDR3 is TGTGCCAGCAGCTTGGCACGCGGGTACGAGCAGTACTTC. Its protein is CASSLARGYEQYF. Full variable domain (rest looked up from reference TRBV5-4 and TRBJ2-7): ETGVTQSPTHLIKTRGQQVTLRCSSQSGHNTVSWYQQALGQGPQFIFQYYREEENGRGNFPPRFSGLQFPNYSSELNVNALELDDSALYLCASSLARGYEQYFGPGTRLTVT.